These 28 T cell receptor beta chains were sequenced from one sample in a study of beta chain features in type 1 diabetes. No antigen has been assigned to these receptors. TCRB transcripts that were expressed got sequenced, as all of the isolated RNA had been reverse transcribed. The protocol was immunoSEQ multiplex PCR, while the TCRdb copy is restricted to in-frame clones and leaves out a portion. Among about 16,000 clones listed, around 70% were seen once. Study-level results: Moderate but significant shortening of TCRB CDR3s was recorded in all four CD4+ subsets from Type 1 diabetes patients.

The specimen sequenced was stem cell memory CD4+ T cells from blood. These TCRs come from a man aged 25 to 40 with type 1 diabetes.

The chain employs TRBV11-2 and TRBJ2-3, with no clear D. This CDR3 contains 14 residues. Trimming cost V 1 base and J 9 bases, with 14 bases left between them. CDR1 and CDR2 (germline): SGHAT, FQNNGV. This CDR3 reads CASSLGSEARTQYF. As DNA, the CDR3 is TGTGCCAGCAGCTTAGGGTCAGAGGCCCGGACGCAGTATTTT.

The V call is TRBV29-1, the J call TRBJ2-7; a possible D gene is TRBD1 (6 bases). V shed 6 bases and J shed 3 bases, with 9 bases lying between them. In germline, CDR1 is SQVTM, CDR2 ANQGSEA. The CDR3 is made up of 11 amino acids. The CDR3 here is CSVGQYYEQYF. The CDR3 nucleotides read TGCAGCGTCGGACAGTACTACGAGCAGTACTTC.

The genes are TRBV5-4 and TRBJ2-1; 8 nucleotides agree with TRBD2. J was trimmed by 9 bases and V by 4 bases; bases with no gene match: 9. The length of the CDR3 is 14 residues. Germline CDR1 SGHNT, CDR2 YYREEE (reference sequence). CDR3 protein: CASSRKTSEGEQFF. The CDR3 region has the DNA TGTGCCAGCAGCCGGAAGACTAGCGAGGGTGAGCAGTTCTTC.

The V gene is TRBV4-3, the J gene TRBJ2-1; unclear D gene. Looked up from germline, CDR1 is LGHNA and CDR2 is YSLEER. V lost 1 base to trimming and J lost 3 bases, with 10 bases between them. The CDR3 consists of 15 residues. The CDR3 reads CASSQGGGIYNEQFF. The DNA of the CDR3 is TGCGCCAGCAGCCAAGGAGGTGGCATCTACAATGAGCAGTTCTTC.

Only one count was recorded for this clone. The chain couples TRBV6-6 to TRBJ2-6, with D unresolved. The CDR3 runs 14 residues. Trimming cost V 9 bases and J 0 bases, with 9 bases left between them. Per the germline V gene, CDR1 is MNHNY and CDR2 is SVGAGI (reference sequence). The CDR3 sequence: CASSSHSGANVLTF. CDR3 in DNA: TGTGCCAGTAGCAGTCACTCTGGGGCCAACGTCCTGACTTTC.

This CDR3 reads CAISERDRGTVTGELFF. The CDR3 nucleotides are TGTGCCATCAGTGAGCGGGACAGGGGGACGGTAACCGGGGAGCTGTTTTTT. This rearrangement joins TRBV10-3 to TRBJ2-2; 11 bases agree with TRBD1. After removal of 2 bases from V and 5 bases from J, the junction contained 7 bases not matched to a gene. Germline V gene lookup returns CDR1 ENHRY and CDR2 SYGVKD. The CDR3 contains 17 residues.

The chain recombines TRBV28 with TRBJ1-2, with 10 bases matching TRBD1. CDR3 length: 15 amino acids. The V segment lost 6 bases and the J segment 4 bases; nucleotides outside the gene matches: 8. CDR1 and CDR2 from the germline V gene are MDHEN and SYDVKM. In nucleotides, the CDR3 is TGTGCCAGCAGCTTTGGGGACAGGGGAACCTATGGCTACACCTTC. Amino acid sequence: CASSFGDRGTYGYTF.

The chain is built from TRBV6-6 and TRBJ2-3; D is possibly TRBD2 (6 bases). V lost 2 bases to trimming and J lost 1 base, with 13 bases between them. Germline V gene sequence: CDR1 MNHNY, CDR2 SVGAGI (reference sequence). The CDR3 is made up of 16 amino acids. The CDR3 bases are TGTGCCAGCAGTTACATTACTAGCTCGGGCACAGATACGCAGTATTTT. Protein product: CASSYITSSGTDTQYF.

The chain couples TRBV7-2 to TRBJ2-7; D uncertain. This CDR3 has 14 residues. With 5 bases removed from V and 1 base from J, the gap between germline ends came to 12 bases. Germline V gene lookup returns CDR1 SGHTA and CDR2 FQGNSA. The CDR3 coding sequence is TGTGCCAGCAGCCGGCGACTGCAATCCTACGAGCAGTACTTC. Its protein product is CASSRRLQSYEQYF.

The V and J genes are TRBV18 and TRBJ2-5, with TRBD1 matching over 9 bases. This CDR3 is built from 14 residues. V lost 3 bases to trimming and J lost 4 bases; unmatched junction nucleotides: 3. The V gene's germline CDR1 is KGHSH and CDR2 LQKENI. DNA for the CDR3: TGTGCCAGCTCACCGGACAGGGGTGGAGAGACCCAGTACTTC. It yields the protein CASSPDRGGETQYF.

This rearrangement joins TRBV7-3 to TRBJ2-1; D may be TRBD2 (7 bases). Germline values: CDR1 SGHTA, CDR2 FQGTGA. Trimming shortened V by 7 bases and J by 15 bases, and 22 bases separated the two germline ends. The CDR3 is 13 amino acids. The CDR3 is CASTTRSGGAWFF. CDR3 nucleotides: TGTGCCAGCACCACCCGAAGTGGGGGGGCCTGGTTCTTC.

The CDR3 bases are TGTGCCAGTAGAACAATGACAGGGGGCGGGCCAGATACGCAGTATTTT. As protein: CASRTMTGGGPDTQYF. The chain recombines TRBV19 with TRBJ2-3; 10 bases match TRBD1. Germline V lookup: CDR1 LNHDA, CDR2 SQIVND (reference sequence). Trimming took 6 bases from V and 4 from J; bases not matched to a gene: 10. The CDR3 is 16 residues long.

This sequence joins TRBV19 and TRBJ2-4; no definite D call. Germline V gene sequence: CDR1 LNHDA, CDR2 SQIVND (reference sequence). Between the trimmed V and J ends, which lost 9 bases and 0 bases, there was a span of 9 bases. CDR3 size: 13 residues. The CDR3 loop reads CASTGPAKNIQYF. The CDR3, as DNA: TGTGCCAGCACTGGGCCAGCCAAAAACATTCAGTACTTC.

V gene TRBV30 combines with J gene TRBJ2-5, with 12 bases identical to TRBD2. J was trimmed by 3 bases and V by 3 bases; bases with no gene match: 2. Germline V CDR1 and CDR2: GTSNPN, SVGIG (reference sequence). The CDR3 sequence is 14 residues long. The CDR3: CAWRTSGGKETQYF. In nucleotides, the CDR3 is TGTGCCTGGAGAACTAGCGGGGGGAAAGAGACCCAGTACTTC.

This sequence joins TRBV6-1 and TRBJ1-5; TRBD1 matches at 11 bases. There are 17 residues in the CDR3. V lost 2 bases and J lost 4; bases outside the gene matches: 7. The germline V gene has CDR1 MNHNS and CDR2 SASEGT. The CDR3 loop is CASSERGTGGTNQPQHF. CDR3 DNA: TGTGCCAGCAGTGAACGGGGGACAGGGGGAACAAATCAGCCCCAGCATTTT.

V and J are TRBV4-1 and TRBJ2-7; 14 bases fit TRBD2. Germline CDR1 and CDR2: MGHRA and YSYEKL. Unmatched junction bases numbered 10, after V lost 4 bases and J lost 2 bases. The CDR3 extends over 18 amino acids. The CDR3 spells CASSPAGTSGGVAYEQYF. The CDR3 coding sequence is TGCGCCAGCAGCCCTGCCGGGACTAGCGGGGGCGTCGCCTACGAGCAGTACTTC.

This sequence joins TRBV28 and TRBJ2-7; TRBD1 might be the D (6 bases). The CDR3 extends over 15 amino acids. The germline gives CDR1 MDHEN, CDR2 SYDVKM. Trimming removed 3 bases from V and 2 bases from J, with 14 bases in between. The CDR3 coding sequence is TGTGCCAGCAGTTTTAGGTCAGGGGCTACCTACGAGCAGTACTTC. The encoded protein is CASSFRSGATYEQYF.

The chain carries TRBV9 and TRBJ2-3; D is uncertain. Germline CDR1 is SGDLS and CDR2 is YYNGEE. The CDR3 covers 14 residues. Trimming cost V 0 bases and J 0 bases, with 5 bases left between them. CDR3 nucleotide sequence: TGTGCCAGCAGCGTAGACTTTAGCACAGATACGCAGTATTTT. It codes for CASSVDFSTDTQYF.

This clone came up a few times. The V gene is TRBV14, the J gene TRBJ1-1; D is undetermined. The CDR3 covers 14 residues. Between the trimmed V and J ends, which lost 4 bases and 4 bases, there was a span of 13 bases. Per germline, CDR1 SGHDN and CDR2 FVKESK. The CDR3 loop reads CASSRGPRGTEAFF. The CDR3, as DNA: TGTGCCAGCAGCCGTGGGCCCCGGGGCACTGAAGCTTTCTTT.

This clone was counted between two and nine times. The V call is TRBV5-4, the J call TRBJ1-4, with D possibly TRBD1 on 6 matching bases. The germline V gene encodes CDR1 SGHNT and CDR2 YYREEE (reference sequence). Trimming left V 3 bases short and J 8 bases short, with 11 bases between. The CDR3 length is 13 residues. The CDR3 protein is CASSSRGIEKLFF. The CDR3 DNA is TGTGCCAGCAGCTCCAGGGGAATCGAAAAACTGTTTTTT.

This clone was recorded only once. This chain links TRBV6-1 with TRBJ2-7; no clear D. CDR3 length: 14 residues. V lost 4 bases, J lost 2 bases, and 12 bases lay in between. Germline V gene data show CDR1 as MNHNS and CDR2 as SASEGT. CDR3 amino acids: CASSAPLATYEQYF. The DNA of the CDR3 is TGTGCCAGCAGTGCTCCCCTGGCAACCTACGAGCAGTACTTC.

The chain joins TRBV7-9 to TRBJ1-1; unclear D gene. The CDR3 runs to 14 residues. The germline V gene encodes CDR1 SEHNR and CDR2 FQNEAQ (reference sequence). The ends were cut back, 1 base at V and 1 base at J, with 7 bases in the middle. The CDR3 bases are TGTGCCAGCAGCTTAGGGGTAGCGAACACTGAAGCTTTCTTT. Translation: CASSLGVANTEAFF.

This clone has more than one count but fewer than ten. The genes are TRBV18 and TRBJ1-3; weak D call: TRBD1 (6 bases). The CDR3 runs 13 residues. The germline V gene has CDR1 KGHSH and CDR2 LQKENI. The V and J ends lost 3 bases and 8 bases respectively, with 11 bases between them. The CDR3 nucleotides are TGTGCCAGCTCACCCTTCGACAGGCACACCATATATTTT. Its protein product is CASSPFDRHTIYF.

The chain joins TRBV7-8 to TRBJ1-5; D perhaps matches TRBD1 (5 bases). There are 15 residues in the CDR3. Trimming shortened V by 5 bases and J by 3 bases, and 14 bases separated the two germline ends. The V gene's germline CDR1 is SGHVS and CDR2 FQNEAQ. The CDR3 protein is CASSPGSAFNQPQHF. CDR3 in DNA: TGTGCCAGCAGCCCAGGGTCAGCGTTCAATCAGCCCCAGCATTTT.

The count of this clone is one. The CDR3: CASSFGGNHYEQYF. CDR3 DNA: TGTGCCAGCAGTTTCGGCGGAAACCACTACGAGCAGTACTTC. This chain connects TRBV27 to TRBJ2-7; D gene unclear. Germline assignment: CDR1 MNHEY and CDR2 SMNVEV (reference sequence). The CDR3 covers 14 residues. V was cut by 3 bases and J by 3 bases, with 12 bases left in between.

The genes are TRBV5-1 and TRBJ2-7; 9 nucleotides agree with TRBD1. This CDR3 is 15 amino acids long. Germline CDR1 SGHRS, CDR2 YFSETQ. The V and J ends lost 4 bases and 2 bases, in that order; junction bases with no gene match: 7. CDR3 DNA: TGCGCCAGCAGCGGTGGACAGGGGAGGGCCTACGAGCAGTACTTC. Translating gives CASSGGQGRAYEQYF. Supplemented by reference TRBV5-1 and TRBJ2-7, the full variable domain reads KAGVTQTPRYLIKTRGQQVTLSCSPISGHRSVSWYQQTPGQGLQFLFEYFSETQRNKGNFPGRFSGRQFSNSRSEMNVSTLELGDSALYLCASSGGQGRAYEQYFGPGTRLTVT.

A few counts support this clone. This chain links TRBV7-2 with TRBJ2-7, with 9 bases that match TRBD2. Germline lookup yields CDR1 SGHTA and CDR2 FQGNSA. V trimming: 5 bases; J trimming: 0 bases; junction bases outside the gene matches: 8. The CDR3 runs 16 residues. CDR3 coding DNA: TGTGCCAGCAGCCCCGGGACTAGCCGAGTCTCCTACGAGCAGTACTTC. It translates to CASSPGTSRVSYEQYF.

The V call is TRBV9, the J call TRBJ2-2, with 7 bases that match TRBD1. Trimming at V came to 4 bases and at J to 5 bases, leaving 8 bases not matched to a gene. Looked up from germline, CDR1 is SGDLS and CDR2 is YYNGEE. The CDR3 has 15 amino acids. CDR3 loop: CASSIRQGWTGELFF. In nucleotides, the CDR3 is TGTGCCAGCAGCATCCGACAGGGTTGGACCGGGGAGCTGTTTTTT. Full variable domain (missing parts from reference TRBV9 and TRBJ2-2): DSGVTQTPKHLITATGQRVTLRCSPRSGDLSVYWYQQSLDQGLQFLIQYYNGEERAKGNILERFSAQQFPDLHSELNLSSLELGDSALYFCASSIRQGWTGELFFGEGSRLTVL.